This T cell receptor beta chain was captured in a study of a mutant IDH1 vaccine in newly diagnosed glioma. The wider study: Eight vaccinations were given in weeks 1, 3, 5, 7, 11, 15, 19 and 23. Before enrollment, patients got radiotherapy alone, temozolomide alone, or mostly the combination.

General study points: Pseudoprogression appeared independent of alterations in top peripheral clonotypes.

Time point specified: week 5, during vaccination. Vaccinated patients received 300 ug of mutant IDH1 20-mer peptide per dose, with topical imiquimod. Sequencing was performed with immunoSEQ multiplex PCR; in TCRdb, only in-frame clones are kept and a portion is missing. The sample consists of over 30,000 clones, around 83% of them appearing once. As concerns this clone: Its antigen is undetermined. The missing conserved phenylalanine or tryptophan at the end of this CDR3 makes a read error likely. No DNA is shown, since the ends of the CDR3 on it are uncertain; the CDR3 is the one TCRdb lists.

The TCR comes from a man aged 25-40 years with glioma. Sequencing was performed on PBMCs, taken from a glioma patient whose treatment included an IDH1 peptide vaccine.

CDR3 sequence reads: CASSYGTEAFV. This rearrangement joins TRBV6-6 to TRBJ1-1. Germline V gene sequence: CDR1 MNHNY, CDR2 SVGAGI (reference sequence). Both ends counted, the CDR3 spans 11 residues.